The table lists the clone carrying this TCR beta chain with a few counts. Per the study methods: Quantification of nucleated cells was approximated via reference gene primer amplification. The assay was immunoSEQ multiplex PCR, and TCRdb's table has in-frame clones only and misses some. Clone size and the V and J calls come from that table; the DNA yielded D and trimming. The sample gives roughly 250,000 clones, approximately 82% of which show up once; roughly 4.6% is in the top ten. Germline loops: CDR1 MNHNS, CDR2 SASEGT. Deletions cut 3 bases from V and 5 bases from J, with 11 bases between. CDR3 length equals 13 residues. This sample was taken from a study of blood T cell repertoires in COVID-19.

This TCR was sampled from a woman at least 80 years old with active or convalescent COVID-19. The sample was peripheral blood. The chain recombines TRBV6-1 with TRBJ2-7; no clear D. The CDR3 region is CASSDFGLNEQYF. CDR3 bases: TGTGCCAGCAGTGATTTTGGGCTGAACGAGCAGTACTTC.